The next 8 T cell receptor beta chains were all read from a single sample in a study of vaccination effects on CD4 cells after COVID-19. Subsequent to roughly 10 days of culture, CD4+ T cells were isolated. Two-dose vaccination with either BNT162b2 or mRNA-1273 was given to the participants. The antigens for these receptors are not known. Method: immunoSEQ multiplex PCR; TCRdb's copy keeps in-frame clones and lacks some. The profile covers fewer than 75,000 clones, with 78% appearing a single time and around 4% taken by the ten largest. This sample comprised CD4+ T cells from PBMCs cultured without peptide, obtained after COVID-19 vaccination. Every receptor here comes from a human donor who received a COVID-19 vaccine.

The chain is built from TRBV3-1 (or the pseudogene TRBV3-2) and TRBJ1-5, with TRBD1 matching 10 bases. From germline, CDR1 is LGHDT and CDR2 YNNKEL (reference sequence). The CDR3 extends over 12 amino acids. V was clipped by 11 bases and J by 5 bases; unmatched bases: 3. The CDR3 region has the DNA TGTGCCTGCGGGACAGGGGATCAGCCCCAGCATTTT. This gives the protein CACGTGDQPQHF.

The chain employs TRBV19 and TRBJ1-1; D is unresolved. V was shortened by 3 bases and J by 0 bases, with 8 bases between the two germline ends. The length of the CDR3 is 14 residues. Germline-derived CDR1 and CDR2 are LNHDA and SQIVND (reference sequence). The CDR3 is CASSMPRLNTEAFF. DNA of the CDR3: TGTGCCAGTAGTATGCCCCGACTGAACACTGAAGCTTTCTTT.

The chain couples TRBV19 to TRBJ1-1; 10 bases agree with TRBD1. The CDR3 contains 16 residues. Germline V lookup: CDR1 LNHDA, CDR2 SQIVND (reference sequence). V lost 7 bases and J lost 3; bases outside the gene matches: 11. CDR3 region: CASKLTGGARDTEAFF. CDR3 in DNA: TGTGCCAGTAAGCTGACAGGGGGCGCCCGGGACACTGAAGCTTTCTTT.

This rearrangement joins TRBV28 to TRBJ1-5; D uncertain. The CDR3 is 14 amino acids. Germline values: CDR1 MDHEN, CDR2 SYDVKM. V lost 6 bases and J 0 bases, leaving 9 bases between the germline ends. CDR3 residues: CASSWTYSNQPQHF. The CDR3 DNA is TGTGCCAGCAGCTGGACCTATAGCAATCAGCCCCAGCATTTT.

The J gene is TRBJ2-1, the V gene TRBV4-3; no firm D call. The CDR3 has 15 residues. Germline loops: CDR1 LGHNA, CDR2 YSLEER. V was pared by 0 bases and J by 2 bases, with 8 bases between. The CDR3, as DNA: TGCGCCAGCAGCCAAGAGCGCGGAACCTACAATGAGCAGTTCTTC. Its protein is CASSQERGTYNEQFF.

The chain carries TRBV18 and TRBJ1-1; D remains unclear. Germline V CDR1 and CDR2: KGHSH, LQKENI. The V end was cut by 4 bases, the J end by 0 bases, with 6 bases between. The CDR3 loop spans 13 amino acids. CDR3 nucleotides: TGTGCCAGCTCACTCAAGATGAACACTGAAGCTTTCTTT. Translated, it gives CASSLKMNTEAFF.

This chain joins TRBV5-4 and TRBJ2-2; TRBD2 might be the D (6 bases). The CDR3 is 19 residues long. V lost 4 bases to trimming and J lost 4 bases, with 26 bases between them. The V gene's germline CDR1 is SGHNT and CDR2 YYREEE (reference sequence). Written as DNA, the CDR3 is TGTGCCAGCAGCCTGTCCTGGGATAAACGGGAGTACGGCACCGGGGAGCTGTTTTTT. Protein sequence: CASSLSWDKREYGTGELFF.

The chain uses TRBV7-8 and TRBJ1-1; weak D call: TRBD1 (6 bases). V shed 5 bases and J shed 1 base, with 11 bases lying between them. The germline V gene encodes CDR1 SGHVS and CDR2 FQNEAQ. CDR3 size: 14 residues. This chain's CDR3 is CASSKDRKNTEAFF. The CDR3 nucleotides read TGTGCCAGCAGCAAGGACAGAAAGAACACTGAAGCTTTCTTT.